This T cell receptor beta chain is from a study of T cells in Graves' hyperthyroidism and ophthalmopathy. RNA transcripts gave rise to amplified TCR beta CDR3 regions. Using the HTBI primer set, a first-round RT-PCR was run on the TCR CDR3. TCRdb analysed the multiplex PCR reads with MiXCR anew, one entry per CDR3 protein. The sample gives roughly 570,000 distinct CDR3 sequences, around 46% of which show up once; more than 7.5% is in the top ten. Note on this clonotype: One end of the junction is discordant with germline, which a read error may explain.

This TCR was sampled from a woman in her late teens or twenties with Graves' hyperthyroidism. Material for sequencing was peripheral blood or thyroid tissue (not recorded which).

The CDR3 spells CASRPGAGNTIYF. The CDR3 DNA is TGCGCCAGCAGGCCAGGGGCTGGAAACACCATATATTTT. The chain combines TRBV7-2 with TRBJ1-3, with D maybe TRBD1 (6 bases). The CDR3 covers 13 residues. The germline gives CDR1 SGHTA, CDR2 FQGNSA.